The 21 T cell receptor beta chains reported below all come from one sample, sequenced in a study of blood T cell repertoires in COVID-19. TCRdb's table, derived via immunoSEQ multiplex PCR, lists solely in-frame clones and lacks some. This table has approximately 170,000 clones, about 86% appearing once. The sequencing input was peripheral blood. The source is a man between 18 and 29 years old with active or convalescent COVID-19.

The rearrangement links TRBV25-1 to TRBJ1-5; the D gene is possibly TRBD1 (6 bases). The CDR3 runs to 13 residues. Germline CDR1 is MGHDK and CDR2 is SYGVNS. V gave up 4 bases and J gave up 7 bases, with 11 bases separating them. The CDR3 DNA is TGTGCCAGCAGTGCTACAGGGTTGCAGCCCCAGCATTTT. Translated: CASSATGLQPQHF.

The chain couples TRBV28 to TRBJ1-3; D is unresolved. V lost 10 bases and J 3 bases, leaving 19 bases between the germline ends. The germline V gene encodes CDR1 MDHEN and CDR2 SYDVKM. CDR3 length: 15 amino acids. In nucleotides, the CDR3 is TGTGCCAACACCCGAACCCCCATTTATGGAAACACCATATATTTT. Translated: CANTRTPIYGNTIYF.

This chain links TRBV28 with TRBJ1-5, with 7 bases identical to TRBD1. CDR1 MDHEN and CDR2 SYDVKM come from the germline V gene. CDR3 length: 21 residues. V lost 7 bases, J lost 0 bases, and 24 bases stayed unmatched. Here the CDR3 DNA reads TGTGCCAGCACTCCGTCGAGCGTAGACAGAGGGGGCTTTTATAGCAATCAGCCCCAGCATTTT. Amino acids: CASTPSSVDRGGFYSNQPQHF.

The genes are TRBV2 and TRBJ1-5; 10 bases map to TRBD1. The J segment lost 6 bases and the V segment lost 6 bases, leaving 5 bases of the junction unmatched. CDR3 length: 14 residues. Germline-derived CDR1 and CDR2 are SNHLY and FYNNEI. CDR3 nucleotide sequence: TGTGCCAGCAGCGCCGGGACAGGGGCTCAGCCCCAGCATTTT. As protein: CASSAGTGAQPQHF.

The rearrangement joins TRBV7-3 to TRBJ2-2; a possible D gene is TRBD2 (5 bases). Germline CDR1 SGHTA, CDR2 FQGTGA. CDR3 length equals 17 residues. Trimming stripped 5 bases from V and 1 base from J, with 17 bases between. The chain's CDR3 is CASSPHERTVNTGELFF. The CDR3 nucleotides read TGTGCCAGCAGCCCACATGAGAGGACTGTGAACACCGGGGAGCTGTTTTTT.

This chain links TRBV27 with TRBJ2-2; D uncertain. The germline V and J ends were trimmed by 5 bases and 2 bases, with 6 bases remaining between them. This CDR3 has 13 amino acids. Germline V gene lookup returns CDR1 MNHEY and CDR2 SMNVEV (reference sequence). The CDR3 DNA is TGTGCCAGCAGTCGAGTAAACACCGGGGAGCTGTTTTTT. It codes for CASSRVNTGELFF.

CDR3 loop: CASSMGQGSYNEQFF. The CDR3 DNA is TGTGCCAGCAGCATGGGACAGGGATCCTACAATGAGCAGTTCTTC. The chain joins TRBV11-2 to TRBJ2-1; 9 nucleotides agree with TRBD1. V was pared by 5 bases and J by 1 base, with 3 bases of the junction left unmatched. This CDR3 has 15 amino acids. The germline gives CDR1 SGHAT, CDR2 FQNNGV.

The chain carries TRBV7-2 and TRBJ1-6; TRBD1 might be the D (5 bases). The CDR3 has 16 amino acids. The V end was cut by 4 bases, the J end by 9 bases, with 19 bases between. CDR1 and CDR2 (germline): SGHTA, FQGNSA. DNA for the CDR3: TGTGCCAGCAGCTCCGACGGGACTGCCCTAGGTTCACCCCTCCACTTT. Translated: CASSSDGTALGSPLHF.

The V call is TRBV29-1, the J call TRBJ1-1, with a possible D match to TRBD1 (6 bases). The V end was cut by 5 bases, the J end by 3 bases, with 10 bases between. The CDR3 runs 12 residues. CDR1 is SQVTM, CDR2 ANQGSEA, per germline. CDR3 bases: TGCAGCGTTTACAAGGGGGACACTGAAGCTTTCTTT. It yields the protein CSVYKGDTEAFF.

The J gene is TRBJ2-1, the V gene TRBV9, with 11 bases that match TRBD2. Per germline, CDR1 SGDLS and CDR2 YYNGEE. CDR3 length equals 16 residues. V lost 2 bases to trimming and J lost 0 bases; unmatched junction nucleotides: 1. The CDR3 region is CASSVGTSGSYNEQFF. CDR3 DNA sequence: TGTGCCAGCAGCGTCGGGACTAGCGGCTCCTACAATGAGCAGTTCTTC.

On this clone itself: One junction end does not reproduce the germline sequence, and a read error may be involved. The chain recombines TRBV11-3 with TRBJ2-3, with 8 positions matching TRBD2. Germline V gene sequence: CDR1 SGHNT, CDR2 YENEEA. The CDR3 contains 13 residues. Written as DNA, the CDR3 is TGTGCCAGCAGCTGGACTAGCATAGATACGCAGTATTTT. Its protein product is CASSWTSIDTQYF.

The chain uses TRBV28 and TRBJ2-3, with a possible D match to TRBD2 (5 bases). The CDR3 has 14 amino acids. CDR1 is MDHEN and CDR2 is SYDVKM in the germline V gene. Deletions cut 6 bases from V and 2 bases from J, with 12 bases between. Here the CDR3 reads CASRPTGNTDTQYF. The DNA for the CDR3 is TGTGCCAGCAGGCCCACCGGGAACACAGATACGCAGTATTTT.

The chain carries TRBV27 and TRBJ1-2; 9 bases match TRBD1. The CDR3 totals 16 residues. The V and J ends lost 4 bases and 4 bases, in that order; junction bases with no gene match: 10. Per germline, CDR1 MNHEY and CDR2 SMNVEV (reference sequence). This CDR3 reads CASSWTQGARGYGYTF. The DNA for the CDR3 is TGTGCCAGCAGTTGGACACAGGGGGCGAGGGGCTATGGCTACACCTTC.

The chain employs TRBV15 and TRBJ2-1, with 8 bases fitting TRBD2. From germline, CDR1 is LNHNV and CDR2 YYDKDF (reference sequence). This CDR3 is built from 15 residues. Trimming cost V 3 bases and J 5 bases; bases outside gene matches: 6. For the CDR3, the DNA is TGTGCCACCAGCAGGGACGGGAGGGGGGACAATGAGCAGTTCTTC. It codes for CATSRDGRGDNEQFF.

This rearrangement joins TRBV15 to TRBJ1-2, with TRBD1 as a possible D gene (6 bases). Germline V CDR1 and CDR2: LNHNV, YYDKDF (reference sequence). CDR3 length equals 14 residues. With 3 bases removed from V and 4 bases from J, the gap between germline ends came to 12 bases. The CDR3 nucleotides read TGTGCCACCAGCAGGGACAGAACAGGCTATGGCTACACCTTC. It encodes CATSRDRTGYGYTF.

The chain carries TRBV27 and TRBJ2-5; D is possibly TRBD1 (7 bases). CDR1 and CDR2 (germline): MNHEY, SMNVEV (reference sequence). Trimming stripped 3 bases from V and 11 bases from J, with 22 bases between. The CDR3 runs 15 residues. Here the CDR3 reads CASSLTTRPEGAQYF. CDR3 in DNA: TGTGCCAGCAGTTTGACGACTAGACCAGAGGGGGCACAGTACTTC.

For the CDR3, the DNA is TGTGCCAGCTCACCGGTCGCAATTGGAGGCTCCCGGTGGGACTACACCTTC. Translating gives CASSPVAIGGSRWDYTF. V gene TRBV18 combines with J gene TRBJ1-2; the D is unclear. Germline CDR1 reads KGHSH; CDR2 reads LQKENI. The CDR3 contains 17 residues. The V gene lost 3 bases and the J gene lost 10 bases, with 27 bases spanning the gap.

This clone appeared once. V is TRBV6-5 and J is TRBJ1-6; 7 positions agree with TRBD1. The J segment lost 6 bases and the V segment lost 4 bases, leaving 3 bases of the junction unmatched. CDR3 length: 14 residues. In germline, CDR1 is MNHEY, CDR2 SVGAGI. Here the CDR3 DNA reads TGTGCCAGCAGTTCGGGACAGCTTAATTCACCCCTCCACTTT. Translated, it gives CASSSGQLNSPLHF.

There are a few counts of this clone. The CDR3 DNA sequence: TGTGCCAGCAGTGAAGCGTCTAACGCCAAGTATGGCTACACCTTC. Translation: CASSEASNAKYGYTF. The chain uses TRBV2 and TRBJ1-2, with unresolved D. Looked up from germline, CDR1 is SNHLY and CDR2 is FYNNEI. Trimming shortened V by 0 bases and J by 5 bases, and 13 bases separated the two germline ends. The CDR3 is 15 residues long.

In DNA, the CDR3 is TGCGCCAGCGCTGACAGGTCAAGCAATCAGCCCCAGCATTTT. This gives the protein CASADRSSNQPQHF. The gene calls are TRBV10-2 and TRBJ1-5, with D perhaps TRBD1 (6 bases). Germline assignment: CDR1 WSHSY and CDR2 SAAADI. The CDR3 totals 14 residues. Between the trimmed V and J ends, which lost 8 bases and 1 base, there was a span of 12 bases.

The V and J genes are TRBV6-4 and TRBJ2-6, with TRBD2 matching over 7 bases. The CDR3 has 19 amino acids. CDR1 MRHNA and CDR2 SNTAGT come from the germline V gene. With 0 bases clipped from V and 3 bases from J, the junction kept 11 bases outside the gene matches. The CDR3 DNA is TGTGCCAGCAGTGACTCCCTTTTTCGCGGGAGAGTTGGGGCCAACGTCCTGACTTTC. This codes for CASSDSLFRGRVGANVLTF.